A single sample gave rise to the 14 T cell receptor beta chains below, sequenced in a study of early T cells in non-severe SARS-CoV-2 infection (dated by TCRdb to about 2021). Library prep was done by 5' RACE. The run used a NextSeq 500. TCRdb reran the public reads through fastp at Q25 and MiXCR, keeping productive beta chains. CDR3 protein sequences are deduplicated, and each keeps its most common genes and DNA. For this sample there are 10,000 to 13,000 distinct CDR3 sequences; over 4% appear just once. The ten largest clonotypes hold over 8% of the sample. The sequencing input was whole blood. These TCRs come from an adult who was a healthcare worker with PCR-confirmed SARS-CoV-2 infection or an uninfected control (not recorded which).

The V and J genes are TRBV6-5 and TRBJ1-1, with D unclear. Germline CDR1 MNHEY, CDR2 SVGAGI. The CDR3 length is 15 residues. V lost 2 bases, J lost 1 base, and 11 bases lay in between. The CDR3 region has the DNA TGTGCCAGCAGTTACGCGCGGGGTTCGAACACTGAAGCTTTCTTT. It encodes CASSYARGSNTEAFF.

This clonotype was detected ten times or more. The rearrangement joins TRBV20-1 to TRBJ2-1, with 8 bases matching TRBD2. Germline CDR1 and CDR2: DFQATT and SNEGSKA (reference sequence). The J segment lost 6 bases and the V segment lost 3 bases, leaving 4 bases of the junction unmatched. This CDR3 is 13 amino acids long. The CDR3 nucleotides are TGCAGTGCTAGCGGGGGGGGCCCCAATGAGCAGTTCTTC. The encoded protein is CSASGGGPNEQFF.

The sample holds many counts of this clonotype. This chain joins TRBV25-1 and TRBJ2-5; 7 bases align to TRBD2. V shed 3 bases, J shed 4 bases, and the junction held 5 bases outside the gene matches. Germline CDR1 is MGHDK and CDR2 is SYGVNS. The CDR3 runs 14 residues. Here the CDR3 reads CASSDTGGGETQYF. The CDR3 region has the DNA TGTGCCAGCAGTGACACAGGCGGGGGAGAGACCCAGTACTTC.

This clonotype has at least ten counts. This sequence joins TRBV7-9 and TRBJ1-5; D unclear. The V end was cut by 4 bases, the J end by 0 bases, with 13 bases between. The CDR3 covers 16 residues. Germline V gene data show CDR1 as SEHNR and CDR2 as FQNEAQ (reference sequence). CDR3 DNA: TGTGCCAGCAGCTCCGGTCGGGGTAATAGCAATCAGCCCCAGCATTTT. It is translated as CASSSGRGNSNQPQHF. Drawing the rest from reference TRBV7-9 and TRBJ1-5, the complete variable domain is DTGVSQNPRHKITKRGQNVTFRCDPISEHNRLYWYRQTLGQGPEFLTYFQNEAQLEKSRLLSDRFSAERPKGSFSTLEIQRTEQGDSAMYLCASSSGRGNSNQPQHFGDGTRLSIL.

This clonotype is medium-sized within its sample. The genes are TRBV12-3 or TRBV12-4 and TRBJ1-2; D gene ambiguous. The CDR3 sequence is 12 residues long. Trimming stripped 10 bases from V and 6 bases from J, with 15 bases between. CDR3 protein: CATDLGGNGYTF. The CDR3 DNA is TGTGCCACAGACCTGGGAGGGAATGGCTACACCTTC.

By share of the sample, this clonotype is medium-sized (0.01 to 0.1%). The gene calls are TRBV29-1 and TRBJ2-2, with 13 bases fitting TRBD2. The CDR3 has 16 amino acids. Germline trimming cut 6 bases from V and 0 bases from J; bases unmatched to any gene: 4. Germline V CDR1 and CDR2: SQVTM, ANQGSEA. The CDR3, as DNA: TGCAGCGTAACAGGACTAGCGGGGGCGAACACCGGGGAGCTGTTTTTT. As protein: CSVTGLAGANTGELFF.

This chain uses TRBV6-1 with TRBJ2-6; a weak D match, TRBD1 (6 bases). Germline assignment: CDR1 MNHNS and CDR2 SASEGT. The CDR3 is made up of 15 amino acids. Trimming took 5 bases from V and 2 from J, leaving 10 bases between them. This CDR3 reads CASSLQGAGANVLTF. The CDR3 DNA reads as TGTGCCAGCAGTTTACAGGGAGCTGGGGCCAACGTCCTGACTTTC.

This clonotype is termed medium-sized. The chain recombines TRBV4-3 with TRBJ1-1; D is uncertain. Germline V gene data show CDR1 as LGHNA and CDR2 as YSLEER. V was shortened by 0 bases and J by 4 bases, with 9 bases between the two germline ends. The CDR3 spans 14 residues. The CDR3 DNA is TGCGCCAGCAGCCAAGATTCACAGATCACTGAAGCTTTCTTT. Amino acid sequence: CASSQDSQITEAFF.

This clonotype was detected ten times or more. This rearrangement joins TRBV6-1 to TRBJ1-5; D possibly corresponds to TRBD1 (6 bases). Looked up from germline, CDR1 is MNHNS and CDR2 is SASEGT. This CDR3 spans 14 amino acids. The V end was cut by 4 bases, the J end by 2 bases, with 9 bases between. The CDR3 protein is CASSGRGGNQPQHF. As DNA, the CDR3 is TGTGCCAGCAGTGGCAGGGGAGGCAATCAGCCCCAGCATTTT.

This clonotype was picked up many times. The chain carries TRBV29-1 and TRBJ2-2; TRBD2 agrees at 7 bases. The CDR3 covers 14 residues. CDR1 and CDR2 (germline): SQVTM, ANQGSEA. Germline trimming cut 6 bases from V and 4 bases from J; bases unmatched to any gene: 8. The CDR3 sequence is CSVRTSGGTGELFF. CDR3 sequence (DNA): TGCAGCGTGAGAACGTCGGGAGGCACCGGGGAGCTGTTTTTT.

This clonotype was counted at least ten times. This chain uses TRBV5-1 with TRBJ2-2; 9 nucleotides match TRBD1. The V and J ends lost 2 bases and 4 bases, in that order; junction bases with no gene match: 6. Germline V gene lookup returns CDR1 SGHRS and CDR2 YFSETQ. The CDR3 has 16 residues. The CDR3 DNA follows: TGCGCCAGCAGCTTTCGGACAGGGGCGGTCACCGGGGAGCTGTTTTTT. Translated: CASSFRTGAVTGELFF.

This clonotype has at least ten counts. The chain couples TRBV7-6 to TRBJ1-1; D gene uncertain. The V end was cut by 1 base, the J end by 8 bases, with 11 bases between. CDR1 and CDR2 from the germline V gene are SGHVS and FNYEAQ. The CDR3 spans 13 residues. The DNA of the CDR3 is TGTGCCAGCAGCTTAGTTCAGGACGGGGAAGCTTTCTTT. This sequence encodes CASSLVQDGEAFF.

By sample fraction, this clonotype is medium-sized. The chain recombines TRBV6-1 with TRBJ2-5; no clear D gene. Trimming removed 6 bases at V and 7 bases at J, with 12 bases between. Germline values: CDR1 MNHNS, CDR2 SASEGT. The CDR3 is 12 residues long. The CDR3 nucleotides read TGTGCCAGCAGGTACCTGTCGGCGACCCAGTACTTC. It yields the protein CASRYLSATQYF.

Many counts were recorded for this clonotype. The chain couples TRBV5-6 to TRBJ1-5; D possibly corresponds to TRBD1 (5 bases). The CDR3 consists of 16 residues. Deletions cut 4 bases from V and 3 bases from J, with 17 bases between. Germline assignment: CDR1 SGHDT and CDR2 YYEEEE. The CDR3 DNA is TGTGCCAGCAGCCTGACCGGGGGACCACTCAATCAGCCCCAGCATTTT. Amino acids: CASSLTGGPLNQPQHF.